This T cell receptor beta chain was profiled in a study of T cell repertoires in cytomegalovirus infection. Study context: From public TCR beta signatures came an indication of both CMV infection and matching HLA type.

TCRdb re-derived calls from the reads in MiXCR, one entry per CDR3 protein. The repertoire consists of more than 200,000 distinct CDR3 sequences, with approximately 8.3% occurring once and the leading ten covering over 13%. Of note for this clonotype: The antigen is undetermined.

This CDR3 region has 14 residues. CDR1 is LGHDT, CDR2 YNNKEL, per germline (reference sequence). V lost 0 bases, J lost 2 bases, and 7 bases lay in between. General study results and limits: HLA-C-restricted CMV-specific TCR beta clonotypes prevailed in the ex vivo response.

Specimen: PBMCs. The genes are TRBV3-1 and TRBJ2-5; D gene unclear. This TCR was recovered from a human donor in good health (CMV status not recorded). Some clones in this sample may be carry-over from other donors' samples. This chain's CDR3 is CASSQDLRQETQYF. The CDR3 DNA reads as TGTGCCAGCAGCCAAGATCTTAGGCAAGAGACCCAGTACTTC.